The subject of this entry is one T cell receptor (beta chain). This clone was recorded a few times. The antigen it binds to is not known. No much larger clonotype is one base removed from it; base qualities were not supplied. The sample belongs to a study of beta chain features in type 1 diabetes (dated by TCRdb to 2017 to 2018). Context from the whole study: No differences in mean age, gender distribution, total cell number or subset yield were found between patients and healthy donors. A total of roughly 100 million sorted cells were examined across all samples, and RNA yield correlated strongly with the number of cells per subset. Regulatory and stem cell-like memory subsets were obtained from only 8 patients and roughly 8 healthy donors, while naive and central memory subsets were obtained from all 28 donors. In the study, TCRB repertoires of sorted circulating CD4+ T cell subsets from recently diagnosed type 1 diabetes patients were compared with those of matched healthy donors. The full study reports these points: In all four CD4+ subsets, TCRB CDR3 length was moderately but significantly shorter in type 1 diabetes patients. PCR might favor shorter templates, but patient and control samples were amplified and corrected together, so any skew would affect both groups equally. Because the HLA sub-analyses included only small numbers of individuals, any influence of HLA type on TCRB rearrangement was left unresolved. Because cDNA was sequenced instead of genomic DNA, highly expressing activated cells could be over-represented, though the groups showed no difference in activation or CD3 levels. Patients with type 1 diabetes made fewer insertions and deleted more nucleotides at VDJ recombination sites, implying thymic rearrangement abnormalities. The naive, central memory and regulatory TCRB repertoires appeared to resemble one another more closely among patients than among healthy donors.

The entire isolated RNA was reverse transcribed using the High Capacity cDNA Reverse Transcription Kit, and thus expressed TCRB transcripts were sequenced. Deep immunoSEQ sequencing was performed on naive, central memory and regulatory T cell samples, with an average of around 3.4 million total reads per sample. Sorted cells were lysed in RLT buffer and RNA was extracted with DNase-treated RNeasy Micro or Mini kits, depending on cell number. To prevent cross-contamination, each cell subset was processed individually, whereas patient and healthy donor samples were processed jointly. The immunoSEQ multiplex PCR was used to amplify TCRB sequences from cDNA, generating 87-bp fragments that spanned the CDR3 region. Amplicons were sequenced on the Illumina HiSeq platform. As for how the authors treated the data: PCR bias was corrected computationally using synthetic template baselines, and reads within Hamming distance 2 were collapsed, with unmergeable singletons discarded. By aligning reads against IMGT, V, D and J genes, CDR3 length, and insertions or deletions at six rearrangement sites were assigned. Within each subset, clonotype counts were normalized to the number of sorted cells before true diversity and Gini coefficients were calculated with the tcR R package. The overlap coefficient, calculated on TCRB nucleotide sequences, was used to measure repertoire sharing. Here the immuneACCESS table is served through TCRdb, limited to in-frame sequences with V and J called. Missing clones are a known gap in these copies; in checked studies unresolved V genes cover under half, and the rest lacks a known reason. V, J and clone size derive from that table, while D and trimming were established from the DNA sequence. The sample table contains 150,000 to 200,000 clones; only one count was recorded for 7.5% to 9.5% of them. The top ten hold approximately 2.3% of the sample.

Looking up the germline V gene yields CDR1 KGHSH and CDR2 LQKENI. The V end gives up 6 bases and the J end 2 bases, leaving 6 bases in the junction not matched to a gene. The CDR3 holds 14 amino acids from the cysteine to the phenylalanine. The DNA shown is the 42-base CDR3, in frame from base 1. A single peripheral blood draw of around 120 mL on average was collected from each donor into heparinised tubes. A BD FACSAria II was used to sort naive, central memory, regulatory and stem cell-like memory CD4+ T cells with a panel that included CD45RO, CCR7, CD25, CD127, CD95 and CD27. Purity was above 95% for every sorted population. PBMCs were isolated immediately by Lymphoprep density gradient centrifugation and stained directly without culture. So that batch effects would be minimized, each experiment stained and sorted samples in pairs, pairing one healthy donor with one patient.

Sequencing was done on a sample of central memory CD4+ T cells from blood. Rearrangement joined TRBV18 to TRBJ1-2; TRBD1 aligns with 7 central bases. This TCR came from a woman aged 18-35 years in good health. This receptor carries the CDR3 CASSPSTGNYGYTF. The nucleotide sequence is TGTGCCAGCTCTCCGTCGACAGGGAACTATGGCTACACCTTC.